Following are 29 T cell receptor beta chains from one sample sequenced in a study of Graves' ophthalmopathy and Graves' hyperthyroidism. Amplification of TCR beta CDR3 regions used RNA transcripts. A first-round RT-PCR used HTBI primers, followed by a second-round multiplex PCR. TCRdb re-called the multiplex PCR reads with MiXCR, one entry per CDR3 protein. The sample has 240,000 or so distinct CDR3 sequences, approximately 42% seen once. The sample consisted of peripheral blood. These receptors all stem from an adult man with Graves' ophthalmopathy.

The chain recombines TRBV28 with TRBJ1-3; weak D call: TRBD1 (5 bases). In germline, CDR1 is MDHEN, CDR2 SYDVKM. CDR3 length: 16 amino acids. Trimming shortened V by 5 bases and J by 2 bases, and 16 bases separated the two germline ends. The CDR3 DNA follows: TGTGCCAGCAGTGAATCCACAACCAGGGCTGGAAACACCATATATTTT. This sequence encodes CASSESTTRAGNTIYF. The full variable domain, in which reference TRBV28 and TRBJ1-3 provide the parts outside the CDR3, is DVKVTQSSRYLVKRTGEKVFLECVQDMDHENMFWYRQDPGLGLRLIYFSYDVKMKEKGDIPEGYSVSREKKERFSLILESASTNQTSMYLCASSESTTRAGNTIYFGEGSWLTVV.

In this sample, this clonotype turned up once. This chain's CDR3 is CSASSGTDSLNTEAFF. In DNA form, the CDR3 reads TGCAGCGCCAGCAGTGGAACCGACAGCCTGAACACTGAAGCTTTCTTT. The rearrangement links TRBV29-1 to TRBJ1-1; a weak D match, TRBD1 (5 bases). Germline V gene lookup returns CDR1 SQVTM and CDR2 ANQGSEA. Trimming removed 7 bases from V and 0 bases from J, with 21 bases in between. The CDR3 sequence is 16 residues long.

The chain uses TRBV7-2 and TRBJ2-5; 8 bases are a match to TRBD1. The CDR3 is 13 amino acids. With V trimmed by 3 bases and J by 7 bases, 4 bases remained unmatched. CDR1 is SGHTA, CDR2 FQGNSA, per germline. The chain's CDR3 is CASSLGQEGTQYF. In DNA, the CDR3 is TGTGCCAGCAGCTTGGGACAGGAGGGGACCCAGTACTTC.

As DNA, the CDR3 is TGCGCCAGCAGTGACCAGGGGACTGGTGGGGAGACCCAGTACTTC. This translates into CASSDQGTGGETQYF. The chain is built from TRBV10-2 and TRBJ2-5; D possibly uses TRBD1 or TRBD2 (6 bases each). The germline gives CDR1 WSHSY, CDR2 SAAADI. This CDR3 comprises 15 residues. V gave up 3 bases and J gave up 5 bases, with 16 bases separating them.

V gene TRBV12-3 or TRBV12-4 combines with J gene TRBJ2-7; 14 bases align to TRBD2. The CDR3 contains 18 residues. Trimming at V came to 5 bases and at J to 4 bases, leaving 13 bases not matched to a gene. CDR3 nucleotides: TGTGCCAGCAGTCCCGGACTAGCGGGAGGCTTAAAGACGTACGAGCAGTACTTC. It encodes CASSPGLAGGLKTYEQYF.

This chain connects TRBV2 to TRBJ1-3, with no clear D. In germline, CDR1 is SNHLY, CDR2 FYNNEI. Trimming removed 6 bases from V and 4 bases from J, with 4 bases in between. The CDR3 length is 11 residues. CDR3 sequence (DNA): TGTGCCAGCAGGTCCGGAAACACCATATATTTT. Protein sequence: CASRSGNTIYF.

A few counts support this clonotype. DNA of the CDR3: TGTGCCAGCAGCCCCATCGGGACTACCGTAACGTACTTC. Its protein product is CASSPIGTTVTYF. The gene calls are TRBV7-2 and TRBJ2-5; TRBD2 aligns across 7 bases. CDR1 SGHTA and CDR2 FQGNSA come from the germline V gene. The CDR3 length is 13 residues. V shed 5 bases and J 13 bases; nucleotides not matched to a gene: 13.

This clonotype was seen a few times. The chain recombines TRBV24-1 with TRBJ2-5; 12 positions agree with TRBD2. V was pared by 3 bases and J by 1 base, with 5 bases of the junction left unmatched. From germline, CDR1 is KGHDR and CDR2 SFDVKD. The length of the CDR3 is 17 residues. CDR3 DNA sequence: TGTGCCACCAGTGATCCCGGGACTAGCGGGTTCCAAGAGACCCAGTACTTC. It codes for CATSDPGTSGFQETQYF.

This chain links TRBV7-2 with TRBJ1-1; D uncertain. The CDR3 runs to 13 residues. The germline V gene has CDR1 SGHTA and CDR2 FQGNSA. Trimming took 2 bases from V and 3 from J, leaving 7 bases between them. This chain's CDR3 is CASSLTRDTEAFF. For the CDR3, the DNA is TGTGCCAGCAGCTTAACGAGGGACACTGAAGCTTTCTTT.

The chain combines TRBV7-2 with TRBJ2-7; tentatively, D is TRBD2 (6 bases). The V gene lost 4 bases and the J gene lost 4 bases, with 11 bases spanning the gap. This CDR3 region has 13 residues. Germline V CDR1 and CDR2: SGHTA, FQGNSA. CDR3 sequence reads: CASSSSGRYEQYF. CDR3 bases: TGTGCCAGCAGCTCGAGCGGGCGTTACGAGCAGTACTTC. The complete variable domain, with remaining parts taken from reference TRBV7-2 and TRBJ2-7, reads GAGVSQSPSNKVTEKGKDVELRCDPISGHTALYWYRQSLGQGLEFLIYFQGNSAPDKSGLPSDRFSAERTGGSVSTLTIQRTQQEDSAVYLCASSSSGRYEQYFGPGTRLTVT.

The chain is built from TRBV11-2 and TRBJ2-5; a weak D match, TRBD1 (5 bases). The CDR3 extends over 14 amino acids. Germline V gene lookup returns CDR1 SGHAT and CDR2 FQNNGV. V lost 5 bases and J 13 bases, leaving 23 bases between the germline ends. The CDR3 DNA is TGTGCCAGCAGCCGTCAGGGAACTTCCTACGAGCGGTACTTC. Its translation is CASSRQGTSYERYF.

CDR3 amino acids: CASSTDRVTEAFF. The DNA of the CDR3 is TGTGCCAGCAGTACAGACAGAGTCACTGAAGCTTTCTTT. The genes are TRBV28 and TRBJ1-1; possible D gene TRBD1, 5 bases. CDR1 MDHEN and CDR2 SYDVKM come from the germline V gene. V lost 5 bases to trimming and J lost 4 bases, with 11 bases between them. The CDR3 is made up of 13 amino acids. The whole variable domain, remainder taken from reference TRBV28 and TRBJ1-1, is DVKVTQSSRYLVKRTGEKVFLECVQDMDHENMFWYRQDPGLGLRLIYFSYDVKMKEKGDIPEGYSVSREKKERFSLILESASTNQTSMYLCASSTDRVTEAFFGQGTRLTVV.

The chain recombines TRBV5-8 with TRBJ2-7, with 8 bases aligning to TRBD2. Trimming removed 3 bases from V and 4 bases from J; junction bases left unmatched: 9. The CDR3 has 15 amino acids. CDR1 is SGHTS, CDR2 YDEGEE, per germline. CDR3 region: CASSWRTSWAYEQYF. The CDR3 DNA sequence: TGTGCCAGCAGCTGGAGGACTAGCTGGGCTTACGAGCAGTACTTC.

The gene calls are TRBV20-1 and TRBJ1-4; tentative D call: TRBD1 (5 bases). CDR1 and CDR2 from the germline V gene are DFQATT and SNEGSKA (reference sequence). V shed 2 bases and J shed 7 bases, with 17 bases lying between them. The CDR3 runs 15 residues. The CDR3 region has the DNA TGCAGTGCTAGATTTCCGACAGCGGAGAGTGAAAAACTGTTTTTT. It codes for CSARFPTAESEKLFF.

This CDR3 reads CASSPTMGGQGRETQYF. CDR3 nucleotides: TGTGCCAGCAGTCCTACGATGGGGGGACAGGGTCGAGAGACCCAGTACTTC. The chain employs TRBV6-6 and TRBJ2-5; 9 positions match TRBD1. After removal of 5 bases from V and 4 bases from J, the junction contained 14 bases not matched to a gene. Per the germline V gene, CDR1 is MNHNY and CDR2 is SVGAGI (reference sequence). The CDR3 has 17 amino acids.

The gene calls are TRBV20-1 and TRBJ2-7, with TRBD2 matching over 12 bases. V lost 1 base and J lost 2; bases outside the gene matches: 3. The germline V gene has CDR1 DFQATT and CDR2 SNEGSKA (reference sequence). The CDR3 loop spans 15 amino acids. For the CDR3, the DNA is TGCAGTGCTAGAGGGACTAGCGGGGCTACCTACGAGCAGTACTTC. Translation gives CSARGTSGATYEQYF.

This clonotype was observed a handful of times. The V call is TRBV4-1, the J call TRBJ1-1; D is unclear. The CDR3 has 14 amino acids. V dropped 1 base and J dropped 3 bases, with 9 bases sitting between them. Germline loops: CDR1 MGHRA, CDR2 YSYEKL. CDR3 loop: CASSQGLGYTEAFF. The CDR3 DNA follows: TGCGCCAGCAGCCAAGGGTTGGGCTACACTGAAGCTTTCTTT.

The CDR3 loop reads CASSPRLAGSYEQYF. In nucleotides, the CDR3 is TGTGCCAGCAGTCCTAGACTAGCGGGAAGTTACGAGCAGTACTTC. This sequence joins TRBV25-1 and TRBJ2-7; 11 bases line up with TRBD2. V shed 5 bases and J 4 bases; nucleotides not matched to a gene: 7. Germline CDR1 is MGHDK and CDR2 is SYGVNS. The CDR3 totals 15 residues.

This chain links TRBV12-3 or TRBV12-4 with TRBJ1-5; possible D gene TRBD1, 5 bases. This CDR3 spans 14 amino acids. The V end was cut by 1 base, the J end by 7 bases, with 11 bases between. Written as DNA, the CDR3 is TGTGCCAGCAGTTTAGGCGGGGGGATACAGCCCCAGCATTTT. Its protein is CASSLGGGIQPQHF.

This clonotype was detected only a few times. This chain joins TRBV7-3 and TRBJ1-1; D is unresolved. The V gene lost 2 bases and the J gene lost 5 bases, with 15 bases spanning the gap. Germline lookup yields CDR1 SGHTA and CDR2 FQGTGA. The CDR3 runs to 15 residues. In DNA form, the CDR3 reads TGTGCCAGCAGCTTAGGGTCAGAACGTAGGACTGAAGCTTTCTTT. Encoded protein: CASSLGSERRTEAFF.

This clonotype was seen at least ten times. V and J are TRBV29-1 and TRBJ1-2; no clear D. The V end lost 7 bases, the J end lost 4 bases, and 16 bases lay between the germline ends. Germline CDR1 and CDR2: SQVTM and ANQGSEA. The CDR3 spans 13 residues. The DNA of the CDR3 is TGCAGCGCCGGAGAGGGAGGGCCCTATGGCTACACCTTC. Translated, it gives CSAGEGGPYGYTF.

In this sample, this clonotype turned up a few times. The rearrangement uses TRBV12-3 or TRBV12-4 and TRBJ2-7; 9 bases fit TRBD1. CDR3 length equals 14 residues. V gave up 6 bases and J gave up 1 base; unmatched junction bases: 4. The CDR3 loop reads CASRLGTGSYEQYF. CDR3 DNA sequence: TGTGCCAGCAGATTGGGGACAGGGTCCTACGAGCAGTACTTC.

The gene calls are TRBV7-9 and TRBJ2-7; possible D gene TRBD1, 5 bases. Germline V gene sequence: CDR1 SEHNR, CDR2 FQNEAQ (reference sequence). There are 14 residues in the CDR3. V dropped 3 bases and J dropped 3 bases, with 12 bases sitting between them. The CDR3 DNA follows: TGTGCCAGCAGCTTTAGGCAGGGCTACTACGAGCAGTACTTC. Residues: CASSFRQGYYEQYF.

The chain employs TRBV11-1 and TRBJ2-3, with a tentative D call TRBD1 (6 bases). Germline values: CDR1 SGHAT, CDR2 FQDESV (reference sequence). CDR3 length equals 15 residues. V lost 3 bases and J 1 base, leaving 11 bases between the germline ends. The CDR3 here is CASSFKAGGTDTQYF. CDR3 nucleotides: TGTGCCAGCAGCTTTAAGGCAGGGGGCACAGATACGCAGTATTTT.

This clonotype appeared a few times. The chain couples TRBV7-3 to TRBJ1-2; 7 positions agree with TRBD1. The CDR3 is made up of 16 amino acids. With V trimmed by 5 bases and J by 2 bases, 11 bases remained unmatched. In germline, CDR1 is SGHTA, CDR2 FQGTGA. CDR3 bases: TGTGCCAGCAGCAGTAGATACAGGGGTGCCAACTATGGCTACACCTTC. Translated, it gives CASSSRYRGANYGYTF.

The chain couples TRBV12-5 to TRBJ1-1; D ambiguous. Germline-derived CDR1 and CDR2 are LGHNT and FRNRAP. V lost 6 bases, J lost 4 bases, and 15 bases lay in between. This CDR3 spans 14 amino acids. CDR3 sequence reads: CASGPPPGSTEAFF. The CDR3 DNA follows: TGTGCTAGTGGACCACCACCCGGGAGCACTGAAGCTTTCTTT.

V and J are TRBV29-1 and TRBJ1-5; unclear D gene. The CDR3 runs to 11 residues. The V gene lost 8 bases and the J gene lost 1 base, with 6 bases spanning the gap. The germline V gene encodes CDR1 SQVTM and CDR2 ANQGSEA. CDR3 nucleotides: TGCAGCTTTAAGAGCAATCAGCCCCAGCATTTT. It encodes CSFKSNQPQHF.

This clonotype was seen a single time. The chain employs TRBV10-3 and TRBJ2-7; tentative D call: TRBD1 (6 bases). Germline CDR1 is ENHRY and CDR2 is SYGVKD. This CDR3 is 11 amino acids long. The germline V and J ends were trimmed by 10 bases and 7 bases, with 14 bases remaining between them. Written as DNA, the CDR3 is TGTGCCAGCGACAACACAGGGGAGCAGTACTTC. It specifies CASDNTGEQYF.

The chain carries TRBV4-1 and TRBJ2-5; 14 bases match TRBD2. The ends lost 2 bases at V and 5 bases at J; junction bases unmatched: 16. This CDR3 has 20 amino acids. CDR1 is MGHRA, CDR2 YSYEKL, per germline. The CDR3 spells CASSQRGLAGGPLQVETQYF. The CDR3 bases are TGCGCCAGCAGCCAACGAGGACTAGCGGGAGGTCCACTCCAAGTTGAGACCCAGTACTTC.